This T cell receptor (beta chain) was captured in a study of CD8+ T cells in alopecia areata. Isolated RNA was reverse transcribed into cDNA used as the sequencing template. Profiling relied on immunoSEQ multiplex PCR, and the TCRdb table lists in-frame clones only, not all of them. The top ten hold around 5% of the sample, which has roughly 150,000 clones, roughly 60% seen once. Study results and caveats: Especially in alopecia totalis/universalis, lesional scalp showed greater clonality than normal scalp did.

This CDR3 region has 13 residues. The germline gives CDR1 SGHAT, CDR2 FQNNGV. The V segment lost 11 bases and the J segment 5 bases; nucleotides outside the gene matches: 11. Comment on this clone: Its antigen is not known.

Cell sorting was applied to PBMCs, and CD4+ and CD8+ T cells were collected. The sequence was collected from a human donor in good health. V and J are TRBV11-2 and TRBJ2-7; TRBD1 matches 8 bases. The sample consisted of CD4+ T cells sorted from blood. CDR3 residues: CAVRWGDRNEQYF. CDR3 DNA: TGTGCCGTTCGTTGGGGGGACAGGAACGAGCAGTACTTC.